Listed here are 5 T cell receptor beta chains from one sample, sequenced in a study of T cell responses to AZD1222 COVID-19 vaccine. Method: immunoSEQ multiplex PCR; TCRdb's copy keeps in-frame clones and lacks some. The table has fewer than 150,000 clones, around 82% seen once. Sample: peripheral blood, taken on day 0 of AZD1222 vaccination. All receptors derive from an adult in good health.

Turning to this clone: The junction shows a germline mismatch at one end, possibly a read error. The gene calls are TRBV6-1 and TRBJ2-7; 7 positions match TRBD2. In germline, CDR1 is MNHNS, CDR2 SASEGT. The CDR3 has 14 amino acids. In DNA form, the CDR3 reads TGTGCCAGCAGTAAAGCGGGGAGCTCCTACGAGCAGTACTTC. Protein: CASSKAGSSYEQYF.

The chain carries TRBV5-6 and TRBJ2-7; tentative D call: TRBD1 (5 bases). The V and J ends lost 4 bases and 4 bases respectively, with 12 bases between them. CDR3 length: 13 residues. Germline CDR1 and CDR2: SGHDT and YYEEEE. CDR3 region: CASSPGAAYEQYF. The CDR3 DNA is TGTGCCAGCAGCCCTGGGGCAGCGTACGAGCAGTACTTC.

This chain uses TRBV9 with TRBJ1-3; 9 bases are shared with TRBD1. V dropped 4 bases and J dropped 3; count of bases not matched to a gene: 5. CDR1 SGDLS and CDR2 YYNGEE come from the germline V gene. The CDR3 contains 15 residues. In nucleotides, the CDR3 is TGTGCCAGCAGCCGGGACAGGGTAAATGGAAACACCATATATTTT. This encodes CASSRDRVNGNTIYF.

This chain uses TRBV10-3 with TRBJ1-3; no definite D call. The V end was cut by 3 bases, the J end by 2 bases, with 11 bases between. This CDR3 is built from 15 residues. The germline CDR1 and CDR2 sequences are ENHRY and SYGVKD. The CDR3 sequence is CAISDPSSPGNTIYF. CDR3 DNA: TGTGCCATCAGTGACCCCTCGTCCCCTGGAAACACCATATATTTT.

The CDR3 bases are TGTGCCAGCAGCCAGGCCCAGGGGCGAAACAATGAGCAGTTCTTC. Protein product: CASSQAQGRNNEQFF. This rearrangement joins TRBV7-2 to TRBJ2-1; D might be TRBD1 (6 bases). The CDR3 is 15 residues long. CDR1 and CDR2 from the germline V gene are SGHTA and FQGNSA. V lost 5 bases and J lost 5, with 16 bases in between.